This T cell receptor (beta chain) appears in the sequencing data of a study of blood T cell repertoires in COVID-19. Sequenced by immunoSEQ multiplex PCR; TCRdb stores in-frame clones only, minus some. The data show approximately 58,000 clones, more than 80% seen once. Germline values: CDR1 SGHRS, CDR2 YFSETQ. The CDR3 has 18 amino acids. With V trimmed by 4 bases and J by 3 bases, 12 bases remained unmatched. The chain carries TRBV5-1 and TRBJ2-2; 10 nucleotides line up with TRBD1. This receptor was identified in a woman aged 80 or older with active COVID-19. The sequencing sample was made of peripheral blood. CDR3 coding DNA: TGCGCCAGCAGCCCCTTTGGGGACAGGGGTTCGGACACCGGGGAGCTGTTTTTT. Translating gives CASSPFGDRGSDTGELFF.